This T cell receptor beta chain emerged from a study of beta chain features in type 1 diabetes. Germline-derived CDR1 and CDR2 are SGDLS and YYNGEE. V gave up 0 bases and J gave up 4 bases, with 10 bases separating them. The CDR3 consists of 15 residues. All of the isolated RNA was reverse transcribed, so expressed TCRB transcripts were sequenced. Sequencing used immunoSEQ multiplex PCR; TCRdb keeps in-frame clones, though not all of them. The table shows 300,000 to 350,000 clones, with 20% occurring only once. This clone was observed a handful of times. The gene calls are TRBV9 and TRBJ1-4; D unresolved. The specimen sequenced was naive CD4+ T cells from blood. The TCR was taken from a woman aged 18-29 years in good health. The CDR3 sequence: CASSVAGGLNEKLFF. DNA of the CDR3: TGTGCCAGCAGCGTAGCCGGTGGACTTAATGAAAAACTGTTTTTT.